This T cell receptor beta chain is from a study of T cell responses to AZD1222 COVID-19 vaccine. TCRdb's table, derived via immunoSEQ multiplex PCR, lists solely in-frame clones and lacks some. The table lists 95,000 to 110,000 clones, about nine tenths of them singletons. Trimming removed 3 bases from V and 10 bases from J; junction bases left unmatched: 7. This CDR3 is built from 13 residues. The germline CDR1 and CDR2 sequences are KGHSH and LQKENI. Specimen: peripheral blood, collected 28 days after the second dose of the MenACWY control vaccine. This receptor was taken from an adult who received the MenACWY meningococcal vaccine as a control. The gene calls are TRBV18 and TRBJ1-1; 8 nucleotides match TRBD1. The DNA for the CDR3 is TGTGCCAGCTCACCGGGGGACAGGAGGGCAGCTTTCTTT. Its protein product is CASSPGDRRAAFF. The full variable domain, its missing parts supplied by reference TRBV18 and TRBJ1-1, is NAGVMQNPRHLVRRRGQEARLRCSPMKGHSHVYWYRQLPEEGLKFMVYLQKENIIDESGMPKERFSAEFPKEGPSILRIQQVVRGDSAAYFCASSPGDRRAAFFGQGTRLTVV.